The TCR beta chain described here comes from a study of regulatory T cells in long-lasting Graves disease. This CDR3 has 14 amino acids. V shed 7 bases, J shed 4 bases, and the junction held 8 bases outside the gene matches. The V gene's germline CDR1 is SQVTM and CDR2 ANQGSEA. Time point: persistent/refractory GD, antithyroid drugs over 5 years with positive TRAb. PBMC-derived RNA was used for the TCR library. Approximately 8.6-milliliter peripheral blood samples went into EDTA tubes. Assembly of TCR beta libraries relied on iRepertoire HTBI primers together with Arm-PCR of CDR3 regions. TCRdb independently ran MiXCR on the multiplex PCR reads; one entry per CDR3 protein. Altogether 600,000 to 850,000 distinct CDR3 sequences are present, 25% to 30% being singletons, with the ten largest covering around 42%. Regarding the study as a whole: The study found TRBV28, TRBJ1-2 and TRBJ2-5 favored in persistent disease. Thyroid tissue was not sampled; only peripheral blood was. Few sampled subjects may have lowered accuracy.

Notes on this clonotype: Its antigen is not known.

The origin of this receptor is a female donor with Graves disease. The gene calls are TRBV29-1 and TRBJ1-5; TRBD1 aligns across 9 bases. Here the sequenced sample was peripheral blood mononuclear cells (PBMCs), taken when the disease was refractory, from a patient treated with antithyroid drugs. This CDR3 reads CSALGQGWNQPQHF. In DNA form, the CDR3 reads TGCAGCGCCTTGGGACAGGGTTGGAATCAGCCCCAGCATTTT.